Listed below are T cell receptor beta chains from one sample, sequenced in a study of T cell responses to AZD1222 COVID-19 vaccine. TCRdb's table, derived via immunoSEQ multiplex PCR, lists solely in-frame clones and lacks some. The sample contains more than 95,000 clones, more than 85% of which appear only once. Sequenced here: peripheral blood, sampled on day 0 of AZD1222 vaccination. Receptor source: an adult in good health. Each CDR3 is given with its conserved first and last residue. A D gene is named only where the DNA matches it firmly. Size tells how often a clone was seen (once, few, many) or the class of an expanded clone, and some rows leave it out.

J | V | D | size | DNA | CDR3
TRBJ2-1 | TRBV7-3 | TRBD1 | . | TGTGCCAGCAGCCAGTCGGGACAGGGGACCAATGAGCAGTTCTTC | CASSQSGQGTNEQFF
TRBJ2-7 | TRBV2 | . | . | TGTGCCACTGAGACTGAATCCTACGAGCAGTACTTC | CATETESYEQYF
TRBJ1-4 | TRBV3-1/TRBV3-2 | TRBD1 | . | TGTGCCAGCAGCGGGCTGACAGGGGGCGTTTTTGTTGCTAATGAAAAACTGTTTTTT | CASSGLTGGVFVANEKLFF
TRBJ2-7 | TRBV7-9 | . | . | TGTGCCAGCAGCTTGAACATCTTATCTTACGAGCAGTACTTC | CASSLNILSYEQYF
TRBJ2-2 | TRBV3-1/TRBV3-2 | . | . | TGTGCCAGCAGCCCCCGGTTCTCCGGGGAGCTGTTTTTT | CASSPRFSGELFF
TRBJ2-3 | TRBV4-1 | . | . | TGCGCCAGCAGCCAAGGTTTGGGACTGATAGATACGCAGTATTTT | CASSQGLGLIDTQYF
TRBJ2-4 | TRBV19 | . | . | TGTGCCAGTAGTATCGAGGTAGCCAAAAACATTCAGTACTTC | CASSIEVAKNIQYF
TRBJ2-1 | TRBV27 | TRBD1 | . | TGTGCCAGCAGTTTGGGGGGACAGGGGTTAAAAAATGAGCAGTTCTTC | CASSLGGQGLKNEQFF
TRBJ1-1 | TRBV19 | TRBD1 | . | TGTGCCAGTGGGGACAGGGCGAACACTGAAGCTTTCTTT | CASGDRANTEAFF
TRBJ2-3 | TRBV19 | . | . | TGTGCCAGTAGCTTAGGACTCACCCTGGGCACAGATACGCAGTATTTT | CASSLGLTLGTDTQYF
TRBJ1-4 | TRBV7-9 | TRBD1 | . | TGTGCCAGCAGCGGACCGGGACAGGGGGATGAAAAACTGTTTTTT | CASSGPGQGDEKLFF
TRBJ2-3 | TRBV28 | TRBD1 | once | TGTGCCAGCGGGGGTGGGACAGGGGGTCGAGATACGCAGTATTTT | CASGGGTGGRDTQYF
TRBJ2-3 | TRBV27 | TRBD1 | . | TGTGCCAGCAGTTTACCGACAGGGAGAGGTTTGGATACGCAGTATTTT | CASSLPTGRGLDTQYF
TRBJ2-2 | TRBV5-1 | . | . | TGCGCCAGCAGCTTGGCCGGGACCAGAAGGAGCGGGGAGCTGTTTTTT | CASSLAGTRRSGELFF
TRBJ2-1 | TRBV5-4 | . | few | TGTGACGATAGTGTGGACCGAGGCCTCCCGTTCTTC | CDDSVDRGLPFF
TRBJ2-1 | TRBV30 | TRBD2 | . | TGTGCCTGGAATCCAGTTCGGTCTAGCGGGAGGTCGAGTGAGCAGTTCTTC | CAWNPVRSSGRSSEQFF
TRBJ1-1 | TRBV18 | . | . | TGTGCCAGCTCACCACCGTCCGGCCTGTGGACTGAAGCTTTCTTT | CASSPPSGLWTEAFF
TRBJ1-5 | TRBV27 | TRBD1 | . | TGTGCCAGCAGCCCCCGGACAGGGGGTCAGCCCCAGCATTTT | CASSPRTGGQPQHF
TRBJ1-1 | TRBV30 | . | few | TGTGCCTGGATTAGGGTTGGGAGCACTGAAGCTTTCTTT | CAWIRVGSTEAFF
TRBJ1-1 | TRBV5-1 | . | . | TGCGCCAGCAGCTTGGAGACGGGACCTGAAGCTTTCTTT | CASSLETGPEAFF
TRBJ1-3 | TRBV4-1 | . | . | TGCGCCAGCAGCCAAGGCCCCGGACAGACACCTGGAAACACCATATATTTT | CASSQGPGQTPGNTIYF
TRBJ1-6 | TRBV28 | . | once | TGTGCCAGCAGTTACGGAAGCCGGACAGCTAATTCACCCCTCCACTTT | CASSYGSRTANSPLHF
TRBJ2-2 | TRBV19 | . | . | TGTGCCAGTAGTATATGGACACCGATCTTGGGGGGGGAGCTGTTTTTT | CASSIWTPILGGELFF
TRBJ1-6 | TRBV24-1 | TRBD1 | . | TGTGCCAGCGACAGGGGGCCTCCTGAAATTAATTCACCCCTCCACTTT | CASDRGPPEINSPLHF
TRBJ1-1 | TRBV28 | TRBD1 | . | TGTGCCAGCAGTTTCGGGGACAGGGGACTGAAAGCTTTCTTT | CASSFGDRGLKAFF
TRBJ1-5 | TRBV2 | TRBD1 | . | TGTGCCAGCAGGGACAGGGGGGATCAGCCCCAGCATTTT | CASRDRGDQPQHF